This T cell receptor beta chain derives from a study of blood T cells in healthy people across ages. The use of a sample-barcoded 5' primer and a J-beta primer mix characterized a second PCR of about 7 to 12 cycles. Each CDR3 protein is one row after TCRdb ran MiXCR on the 5' RACE reads. The sample has about a million distinct CDR3 sequences, 35% to 40% seen once. Unmatched junction bases numbered 16, after V lost 11 bases and J lost 3 bases. The CDR3 extends over 16 amino acids. Germline-derived CDR1 and CDR2 are SGHDN and FVKESK. The receptor comes from a man younger than 30 in good health. Material: blood. This chain joins TRBV14 and TRBJ2-3; 8 bases are shared with TRBD2. The CDR3 coding sequence is TGTGCCTCAAGGAGGACAGCGGGGGCCCTGACAGATACGCAGTATTTT. Protein sequence: CASRRTAGALTDTQYF.